The clone carrying this T cell receptor beta chain was observed a handful of times. Its antigen is unidentified. V dropped 5 bases and J dropped 14; count of bases not matched to a gene: 10. Germline values: CDR1 SGHTA, CDR2 FQGTGA. This CDR3 region has 12 residues. Sample treatment: roughly 11-day PBMC culture with coronavirus spike peptide pools or control peptides (ViraFEST assay). These data originate in a study of vaccination and CD4 T cells after COVID-19. Cultured CD4+ T cell DNA underwent sequencing with the Oncomine TCR Beta short-read assay. TCRdb independently ran MiXCR on the PCR reads; one entry per CDR3 protein. The table lists over 9,000 distinct CDR3 sequences, less than 65% of them singletons.

This chain links TRBV7-3 with TRBJ2-3; 7 bases are shared with TRBD2. The clonotype comes from a human donor who had recovered from COVID-19. What was sequenced was CD4+ T cells from blood, cultured in vitro. The chain's CDR3 is CASSPNGLETYF. As DNA, the CDR3 is TGTGCCAGCAGCCCAAACGGACTAGAAACGTATTTT.